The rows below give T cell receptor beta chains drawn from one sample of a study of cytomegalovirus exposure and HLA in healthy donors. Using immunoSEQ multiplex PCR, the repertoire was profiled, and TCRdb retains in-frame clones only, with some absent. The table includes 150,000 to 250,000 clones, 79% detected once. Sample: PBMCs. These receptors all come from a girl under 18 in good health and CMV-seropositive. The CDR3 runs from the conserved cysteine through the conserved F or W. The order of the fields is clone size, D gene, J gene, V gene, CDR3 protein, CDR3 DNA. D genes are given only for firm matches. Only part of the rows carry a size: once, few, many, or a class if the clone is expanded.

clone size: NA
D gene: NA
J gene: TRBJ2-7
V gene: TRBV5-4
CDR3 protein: CASSPAGWGDEQYF
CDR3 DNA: TGTGCCAGCAGCCCGGCCGGTTGGGGAGACGAGCAGTACTTC

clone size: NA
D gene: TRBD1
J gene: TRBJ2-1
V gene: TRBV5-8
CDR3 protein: CASSADRGQKQFF
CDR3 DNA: TGTGCCAGCAGCGCCGACAGGGGGCAAAAGCAGTTCTTC

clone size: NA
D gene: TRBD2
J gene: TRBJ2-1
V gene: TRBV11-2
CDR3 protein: CASSLTYGGTYNEQFF
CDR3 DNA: TGTGCCAGCAGCTTGACATACGGGGGGACTTACAATGAGCAGTTCTTC

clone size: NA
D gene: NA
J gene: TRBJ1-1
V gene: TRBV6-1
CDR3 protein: CASSEQYMNTEAFF
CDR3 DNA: TGTGCCAGCAGTGAACAGTACATGAACACTGAAGCTTTCTTT

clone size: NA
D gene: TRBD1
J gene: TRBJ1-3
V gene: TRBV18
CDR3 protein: CASSPPDRAGNTIYF
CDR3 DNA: TGTGCCAGCTCACCACCAGACAGGGCTGGAAACACCATATATTTT

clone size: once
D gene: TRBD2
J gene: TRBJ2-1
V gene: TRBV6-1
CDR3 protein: CASSPLGGGEQFF
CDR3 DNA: TGTGCCAGCAGTCCCCTCGGGGGGGGTGAGCAGTTCTTC

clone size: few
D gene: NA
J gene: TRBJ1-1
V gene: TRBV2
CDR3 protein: CASSASGGTEAFF
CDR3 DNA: TGTGCCAGCAGCGCGAGCGGAGGAACTGAAGCTTTCTTT

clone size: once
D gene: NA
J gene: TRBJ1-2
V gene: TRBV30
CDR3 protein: CARGSGTTPNYGYTF
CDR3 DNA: TGTGCCCGGGGGTCAGGCACAACTCCTAACTATGGCTACACCTTC

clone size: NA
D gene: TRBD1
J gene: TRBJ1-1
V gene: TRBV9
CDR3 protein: CASSVSLTGRQGKEAEAFF
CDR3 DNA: TGTGCCAGCAGCGTATCACTAACTGGGAGACAGGGGAAAGAGGCTGAAGCTTTCTTT

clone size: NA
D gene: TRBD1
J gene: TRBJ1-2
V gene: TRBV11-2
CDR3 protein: CASSTRDSYGYTF
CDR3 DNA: TGTGCCAGCAGCACCCGGGACAGCTATGGCTACACCTTC

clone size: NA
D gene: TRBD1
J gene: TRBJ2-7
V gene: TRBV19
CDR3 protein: CASSAGTGAYEQYF
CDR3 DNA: TGTGCCAGTAGTGCCGGGACAGGGGCCTACGAGCAGTACTTC

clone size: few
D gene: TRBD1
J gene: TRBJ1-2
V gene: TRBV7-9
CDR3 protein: CASSFGQGPLSNYGYTF
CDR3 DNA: TGTGCCAGCAGCTTTGGACAGGGGCCCCTCTCTAACTATGGCTACACCTTC

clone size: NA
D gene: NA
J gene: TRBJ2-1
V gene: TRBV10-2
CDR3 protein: CASRGSPHEQFF
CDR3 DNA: TGCGCCAGCAGGGGCAGCCCCCATGAGCAGTTCTTC

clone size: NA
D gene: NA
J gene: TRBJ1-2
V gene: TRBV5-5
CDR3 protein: CASSLSPADATYGYTF
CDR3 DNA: TGTGCCAGCAGCTTGTCGCCGGCGGATGCCACTTATGGCTACACCTTC

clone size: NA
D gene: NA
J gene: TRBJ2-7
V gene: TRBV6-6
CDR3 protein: CASSSFTGIIYEQYF
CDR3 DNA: TGTGCCAGCAGTTCTTTCACCGGGATAATCTACGAGCAGTACTTC

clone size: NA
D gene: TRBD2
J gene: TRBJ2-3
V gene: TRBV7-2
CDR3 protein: CASRSPKAGGSDTQYF
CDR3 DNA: TGTGCCAGCAGGTCCCCCAAGGCGGGGGGTTCAGATACGCAGTATTTT

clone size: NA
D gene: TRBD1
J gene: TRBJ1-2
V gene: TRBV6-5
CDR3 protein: CASTWTGEVGYGYTF
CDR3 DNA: TGTGCCAGCACCTGGACAGGGGAAGTCGGCTATGGCTACACCTTC

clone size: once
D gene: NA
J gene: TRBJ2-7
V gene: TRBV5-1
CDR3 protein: CASSLGELYEQYF
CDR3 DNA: TGCGCCAGCAGCTTGGGTGAGCTCTACGAGCAGTACTTC

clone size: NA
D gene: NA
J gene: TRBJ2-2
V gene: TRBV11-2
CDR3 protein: CASSFYGITGELFF
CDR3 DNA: TGTGCCAGCAGCTTTTACGGGATTACCGGGGAGCTGTTTTTT

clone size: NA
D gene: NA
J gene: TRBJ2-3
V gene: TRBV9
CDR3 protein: CASSVRGSSTDTQYF
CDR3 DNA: TGTGCCAGCAGCGTAAGAGGGTCTAGCACAGATACGCAGTATTTT

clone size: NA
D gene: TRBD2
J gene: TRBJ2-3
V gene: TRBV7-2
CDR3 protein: CASSIFSGGATDTQYF
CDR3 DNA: TGTGCCAGCAGCATATTTAGCGGGGGGGCCACGGATACGCAGTATTTT

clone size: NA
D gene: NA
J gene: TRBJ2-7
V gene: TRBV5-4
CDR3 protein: CASSLDTVYEQYF
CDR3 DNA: TGTGCCAGCAGCTTGGATACAGTCTACGAGCAGTACTTC

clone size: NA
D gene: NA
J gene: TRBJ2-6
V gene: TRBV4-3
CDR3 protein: CASSPYSPTSWGANVLTF
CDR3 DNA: TGCGCCAGCAGCCCATATAGCCCCACTTCTTGGGGGGCCAACGTCCTGACTTTC

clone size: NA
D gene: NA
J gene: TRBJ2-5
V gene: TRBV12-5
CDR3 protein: CASGLVGKGAGDTQETQYF
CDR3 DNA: TGTGCTAGTGGTTTGGTAGGGAAAGGGGCGGGGGACACCCAAGAGACCCAGTACTTC

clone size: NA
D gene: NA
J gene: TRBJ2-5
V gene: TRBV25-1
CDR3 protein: CASSDIGGSPQETQYF
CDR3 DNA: TGTGCCAGCAGTGATATTGGGGGCAGCCCTCAAGAGACCCAGTACTTC

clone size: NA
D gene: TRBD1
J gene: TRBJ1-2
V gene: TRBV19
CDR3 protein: CASSNDRGDPFHYGYTF
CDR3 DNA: TGTGCCAGTAGTAACGACAGGGGGGACCCCTTCCACTATGGCTACACCTTC

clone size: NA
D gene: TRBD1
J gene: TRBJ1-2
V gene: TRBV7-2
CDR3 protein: CASSRTGRPNYGYTF
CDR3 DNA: TGTGCCAGCAGCCGGACAGGGCGACCTAACTATGGCTACACCTTC

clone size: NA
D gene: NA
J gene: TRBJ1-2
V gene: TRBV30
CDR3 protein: CAWSVLGPYGVYGYTF
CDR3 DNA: TGTGCCTGGAGTGTACTGGGGCCCTATGGGGTATATGGCTACACCTTC

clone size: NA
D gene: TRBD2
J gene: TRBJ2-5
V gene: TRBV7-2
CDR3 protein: CASSRLAGGEGTQYF
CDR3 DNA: TGTGCCAGCAGCCGACTAGCGGGGGGAGAAGGGACCCAGTACTTC

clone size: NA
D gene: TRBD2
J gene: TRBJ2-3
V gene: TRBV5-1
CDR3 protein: CASSIPGLATDTQYF
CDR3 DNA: TGCGCCAGCAGCATTCCGGGACTAGCGACAGATACGCAGTATTTT

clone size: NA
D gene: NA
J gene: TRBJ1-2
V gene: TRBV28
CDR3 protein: CASSLWDNNYGYTF
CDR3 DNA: TGTGCCAGCAGTTTGTGGGACAACAACTATGGCTACACCTTC

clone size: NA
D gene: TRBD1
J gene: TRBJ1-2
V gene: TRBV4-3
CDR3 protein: CASSQQGASYGYTF
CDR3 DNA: TGCGCCAGCAGCCAACAGGGGGCGAGCTATGGCTACACCTTC

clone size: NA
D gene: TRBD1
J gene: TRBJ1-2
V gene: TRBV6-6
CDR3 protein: CASSLHSGQGRPGYTF
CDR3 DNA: TGTGCCAGCAGTCTACACTCGGGACAGGGAAGGCCTGGCTACACCTTC

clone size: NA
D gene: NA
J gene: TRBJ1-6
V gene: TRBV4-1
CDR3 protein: CASSQVGTAGTSPLHF
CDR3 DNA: TGCGCCAGCAGCCAAGTCGGGACCGCGGGGACTTCACCCCTCCACTTT

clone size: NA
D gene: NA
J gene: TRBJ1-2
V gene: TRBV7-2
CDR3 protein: CASSMTADYGYTF
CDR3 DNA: TGTGCCAGCAGCATGACAGCCGATTATGGCTACACCTTC

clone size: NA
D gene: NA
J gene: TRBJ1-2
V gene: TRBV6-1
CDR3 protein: CASSDATTTNYGYTF
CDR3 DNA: TGTGCCAGCAGTGACGCGACAACAACTAACTATGGCTACACCTTC

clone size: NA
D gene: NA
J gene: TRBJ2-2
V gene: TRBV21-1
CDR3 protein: CASSKKGRANLITGELFF
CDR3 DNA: TGTGCCAGCAGCAAGAAAGGCAGGGCAAACTTAATCACCGGGGAGCTGTTTTTT

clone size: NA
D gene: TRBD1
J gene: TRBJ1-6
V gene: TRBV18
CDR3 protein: CASSLEGTGGSPLHF
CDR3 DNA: TGTGCCAGCTCACTAGAAGGGACAGGGGGCTCACCCCTCCACTTT

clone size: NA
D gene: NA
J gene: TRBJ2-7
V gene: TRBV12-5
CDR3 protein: CASGPGLHYEQYF
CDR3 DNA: TGTGCTAGTGGCCCCGGACTTCACTACGAGCAGTACTTC

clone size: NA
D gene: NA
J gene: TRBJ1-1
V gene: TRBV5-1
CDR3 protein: CASSAGLNTEAFF
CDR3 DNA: TGCGCCAGCAGCGCGGGACTCAACACTGAAGCTTTCTTT

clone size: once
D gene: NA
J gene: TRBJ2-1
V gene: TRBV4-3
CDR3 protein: CASSQDSPNEQFF
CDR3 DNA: TGCGCCAGCAGCCAAGATAGCCCCAATGAGCAGTTCTTC

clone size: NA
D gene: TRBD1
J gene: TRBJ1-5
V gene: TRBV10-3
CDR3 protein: CAISSGIQGVKQPQHF
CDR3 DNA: TGTGCCATCAGTTCCGGGATACAGGGGGTCAAACAGCCCCAGCATTTT

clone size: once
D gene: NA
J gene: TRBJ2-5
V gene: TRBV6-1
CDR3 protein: CASSGNQGETQYF
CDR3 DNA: TGTGCCAGCAGTGGAAATCAGGGAGAGACCCAGTACTTC

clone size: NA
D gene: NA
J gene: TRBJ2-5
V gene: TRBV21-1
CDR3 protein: CASSKGGLETQYF
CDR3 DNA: TGTGCCAGCAGCAAAGGGGGCCTGGAGACCCAGTACTTC

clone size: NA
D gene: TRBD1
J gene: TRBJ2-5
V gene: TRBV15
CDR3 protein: CATSRDRTSETQYF
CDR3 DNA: TGTGCCACCAGCCGGGACAGAACGTCGGAGACCCAGTACTTC

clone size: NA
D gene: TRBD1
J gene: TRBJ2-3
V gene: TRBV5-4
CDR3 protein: CASTGQPTDTQYF
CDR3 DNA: TGTGCCAGTACGGGACAGCCCACAGATACGCAGTATTTT

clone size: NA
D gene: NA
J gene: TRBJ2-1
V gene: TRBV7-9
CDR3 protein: CASFRAGGNEQFF
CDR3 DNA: TGTGCCAGCTTTAGGGCAGGGGGGAATGAGCAGTTCTTC

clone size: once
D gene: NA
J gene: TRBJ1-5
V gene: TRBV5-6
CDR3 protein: CASSLGQSNQPQHF
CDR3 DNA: TGTGCCAGCAGCTTGGGACAGTCCAATCAGCCCCAGCATTTT

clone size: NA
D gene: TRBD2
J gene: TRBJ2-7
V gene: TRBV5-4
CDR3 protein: CASSGPSGGAQLNEQYF
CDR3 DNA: TGTGCCAGCAGCGGCCCTAGCGGGGGGGCCCAACTTAACGAGCAGTACTTC

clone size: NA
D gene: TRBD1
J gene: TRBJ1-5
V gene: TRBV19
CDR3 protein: CASKGTGGDHSNQPQHF
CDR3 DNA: TGTGCCAGTAAAGGGACAGGGGGCGACCATAGCAATCAGCCCCAGCATTTT

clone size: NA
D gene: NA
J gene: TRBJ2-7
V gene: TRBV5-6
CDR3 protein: CASSPPAGSSYEQYF
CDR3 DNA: TGTGCCAGCAGCCCTCCGGCGGGGAGCTCCTACGAGCAGTACTTC

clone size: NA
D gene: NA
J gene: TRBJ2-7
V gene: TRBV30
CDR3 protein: CAWSLSGHLSYEQYF
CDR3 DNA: TGTGCCTGGAGTCTGTCGGGACACCTTTCCTACGAGCAGTACTTC

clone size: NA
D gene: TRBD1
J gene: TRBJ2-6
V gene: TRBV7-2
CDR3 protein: CASSPRTGTVSGANVLTF
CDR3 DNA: TGTGCCAGCAGCCCGCGGACAGGGACGGTCTCTGGGGCCAACGTCCTGACTTTC

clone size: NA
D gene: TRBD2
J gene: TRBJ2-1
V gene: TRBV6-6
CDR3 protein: CASSSRLAGGVF
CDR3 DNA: TGTGCCAGCAGTTCCCGTTTAGCGGGGGGGGTCTTC

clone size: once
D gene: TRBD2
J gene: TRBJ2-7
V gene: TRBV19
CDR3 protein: CASSIVPGLAWYEQYF
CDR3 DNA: TGTGCCAGTAGTATAGTCCCGGGACTAGCTTGGTACGAGCAGTACTTC

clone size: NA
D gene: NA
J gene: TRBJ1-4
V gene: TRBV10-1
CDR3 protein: CASSESSQAPEKLFF
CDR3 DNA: TGCGCCAGCAGTGAGTCGAGCCAAGCGCCTGAAAAACTGTTTTTT

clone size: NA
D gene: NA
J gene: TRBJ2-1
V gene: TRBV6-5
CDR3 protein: CASSRLDGEQFF
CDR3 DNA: TGTGCCAGCAGCCGGCTAGATGGCGAGCAGTTCTTC